This T cell receptor beta chain was sequenced during a study of T cell changes during pregnancy in multiple sclerosis. This CDR3 comprises 16 residues. After removal of 4 bases from V and 1 base from J, the junction contained 10 bases not matched to a gene. The V gene's germline CDR1 is SGHRS and CDR2 YFSETQ. The method was immunoSEQ multiplex PCR; TCRdb's version includes in-frame clones alone and lacks a portion of them. This repertoire shows 93,000 or so clones, more than 85% found once; its top ten account for 0.8% to 0.95%. The starting material was peripheral blood, obtained before pregnancy. V usage is TRBV5-1 and J usage is TRBJ1-1, with 7 bases aligning to TRBD1. The receptor was isolated from a female donor with multiple sclerosis, enrolled in a pregnancy study. CDR3 protein: CASSPQPTGANTEAFF. The CDR3 DNA sequence: TGCGCCAGCAGCCCACAACCCACAGGGGCGAACACTGAAGCTTTCTTT.